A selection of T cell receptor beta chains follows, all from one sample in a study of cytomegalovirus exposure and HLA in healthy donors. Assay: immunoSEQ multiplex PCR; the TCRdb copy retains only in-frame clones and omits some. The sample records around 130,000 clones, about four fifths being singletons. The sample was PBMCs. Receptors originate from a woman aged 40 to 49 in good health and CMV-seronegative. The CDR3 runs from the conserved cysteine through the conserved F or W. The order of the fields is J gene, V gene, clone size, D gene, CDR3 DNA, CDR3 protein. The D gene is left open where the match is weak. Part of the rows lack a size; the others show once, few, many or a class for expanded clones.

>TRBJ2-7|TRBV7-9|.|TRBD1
TGTGCCAGCAGCTCCGGGACAGACGCCTACGAGCAGTACTTC
CASSSGTDAYEQYF
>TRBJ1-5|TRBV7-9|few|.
TGTGCCAGCAGCCCCGGGACACATAGCAATCAGCCCCAGCATTTT
CASSPGTHSNQPQHF
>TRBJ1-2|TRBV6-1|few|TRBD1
TGTGCCAGCACGCGGGACAGGGTCTATGGCTACACCTTC
CASTRDRVYGYTF
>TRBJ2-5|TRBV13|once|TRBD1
TGTGCCAGCACCGACAGGGTCCAAGAGACCCAGTACTTC
CASTDRVQETQYF
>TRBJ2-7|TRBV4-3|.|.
TGCGCCAGCAGCCAGGGCACGGCGAGCTCCTACGAGCAGTACTTC
CASSQGTASSYEQYF
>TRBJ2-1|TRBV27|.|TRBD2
TGTGCCAGCACCTGGACTAGCGGGGGGGCGGGCGAGCAGTTCTTC
CASTWTSGGAGEQFF
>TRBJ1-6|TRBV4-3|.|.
TGCGCCAGCAGCCTCCAGGCAGGCAGCTCCTATAATTCACCCCTCCACTTT
CASSLQAGSSYNSPLHF
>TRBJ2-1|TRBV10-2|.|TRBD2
TGCGCCAGCAGTGCAGAGTTACTAGCGGGGGGGGATGAGCAGTTCTTC
CASSAELLAGGDEQFF
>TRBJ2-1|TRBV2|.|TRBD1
TGTGCCAGCAGTGAAGGGGCGGGACAGGGCAGCGGAGCCCCTTACAATGAGCAGTTCTTC
CASSEGAGQGSGAPYNEQFF
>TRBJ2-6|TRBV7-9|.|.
TGTGCCGCGGACACTGGGGCTGGGGCCAACGTCCTGACTTTC
CAADTGAGANVLTF
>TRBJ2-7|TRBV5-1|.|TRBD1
TGCGCCAGCAGCTTCCGTGGACAGGGGTCGAGCTCCTACGAGCAGTACTTC
CASSFRGQGSSSYEQYF
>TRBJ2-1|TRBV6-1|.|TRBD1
TGTGCCAGCAGTGAGTTATGGGACAGGGTGTTCTTC
CASSELWDRVFF